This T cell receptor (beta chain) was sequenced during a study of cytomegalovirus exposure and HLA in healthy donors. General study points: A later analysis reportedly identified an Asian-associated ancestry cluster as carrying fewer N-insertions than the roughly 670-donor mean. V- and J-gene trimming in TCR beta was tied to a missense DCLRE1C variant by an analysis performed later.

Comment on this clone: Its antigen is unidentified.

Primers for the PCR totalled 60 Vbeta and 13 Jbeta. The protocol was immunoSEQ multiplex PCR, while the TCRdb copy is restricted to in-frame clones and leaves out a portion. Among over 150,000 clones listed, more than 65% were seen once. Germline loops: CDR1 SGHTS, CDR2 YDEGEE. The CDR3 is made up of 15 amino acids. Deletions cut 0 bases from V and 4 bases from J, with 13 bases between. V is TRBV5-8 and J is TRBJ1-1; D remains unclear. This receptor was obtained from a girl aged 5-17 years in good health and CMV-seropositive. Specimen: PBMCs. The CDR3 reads CASSLGSGFITEAFF. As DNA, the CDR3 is TGTGCCAGCAGCTTGGGATCCGGGTTTATCACTGAAGCTTTCTTT.